The rows below give T cell receptor beta chains drawn from one sample of a study of blood T cells in healthy people across ages. TCRdb re-derived calls from the 5' RACE reads in MiXCR, one entry per CDR3 protein. Seen here are 540,000 or so distinct CDR3 sequences, roughly 29% observed once, and the top ten hold about 18%. Sequenced material: blood. The source of these receptors is a woman in her seventies in good health. The CDR3 runs from the conserved cysteine through the conserved F or W. A D gene is named only where the DNA matches it firmly. Expanded clones are given a class, and other clones once, few, many or no size at all.

d_gene | j_gene | len | abundance | v_gene | CDR3nt | CDR3aa
TRBD1 | TRBJ1-1 | 14 | - | TRBV10-3 | TGTGCCATCAAGAAGGGACAGGAGAACACTGAAGCTTTCTTT | CAIKKGQENTEAFF
- | TRBJ2-6 | 18 | few | TRBV14 | TGTGCCAGCAGCCACCCTCGGTGGGCGAGCTCTGGGGCCAACGTCCTGACTTTC | CASSHPRWASSGANVLTF
TRBD2 | TRBJ2-1 | 16 | few | TRBV6-5 | TGTGCCAGCAGCCGTGCTACTAGCGGGAGGGGAAATGAGCAGTTCTTC | CASSRATSGRGNEQFF
- | TRBJ2-5 | 14 | - | TRBV20-1 | TGCAGTGCTAGAGATCGATGGAAACAAGAGACCCAGTACTTC | CSARDRWKQETQYF
TRBD1 | TRBJ2-5 | 15 | - | TRBV4-1 | TGCGCCAGCAGCCTAGAGGACAGGGAGGCAGAGACCCAGTACTTC | CASSLEDREAETQYF
- | TRBJ2-4 | 14 | - | TRBV28 | TGTGCCAGCAGCTCTACTGAGACAGTAAACATTCAGTACTTC | CASSSTETVNIQYF
- | TRBJ2-1 | 17 | - | TRBV4-1 | TGCGCCAGCAGCCAGTGGACGCCTGAGAGCTCCTACAATGAGCAGTTCTTC | CASSQWTPESSYNEQFF
- | TRBJ2-7 | 15 | - | TRBV29-1 | TGCAGCGTTGAAGATTGGAACGGTGGCTCCTACGAGCAGTACTTC | CSVEDWNGGSYEQYF
- | TRBJ2-4 | 15 | - | TRBV6-6 | TGTGCCAGCAGTTCAGGGAAGAGGGCCAAAAACATTCAGTACTTC | CASSSGKRAKNIQYF
- | TRBJ1-2 | 15 | few | TRBV9 | TGTGCCAGCAGTGCCCCTATGAGGGGCAACTATGGCTACACCTTC | CASSAPMRGNYGYTF
- | TRBJ2-5 | 15 | few | TRBV6-5 | TGTGCCAGCAGTTACGGAGGGGGGGGCAGGGAGACCCAGTACTTC | CASSYGGGGRETQYF
- | TRBJ1-2 | 14 | - | TRBV25-1 | TGTGCCAGCAGTGATGAGACTTCAGGAAGGGGCTACACCTTC | CASSDETSGRGYTF
TRBD1 | TRBJ2-5 | 14 | once | TRBV12-3/TRBV12-4 | TGTGCCAGCAGTTTAGCGGACAGGCAAGAGACCCAGTACTTC | CASSLADRQETQYF
- | TRBJ2-7 | 11 | - | TRBV7-2 | TGTGCCAGCAGCTTATTGGACGAGCAGTACTTC | CASSLLDEQYF
- | TRBJ2-7 | 16 | few | TRBV28 | TGTGCCAGCAGTTTATTGGTGGCCTCCTCCGGCTACGAGCAGTACTTC | CASSLLVASSGYEQYF
TRBD1 | TRBJ2-1 | 15 | - | TRBV20-1 | TGCAGTGCTCTAAGCAGGGGGAGACCTTACAATGAGCAGTTCTTC | CSALSRGRPYNEQFF
- | TRBJ2-5 | 14 | - | TRBV7-6 | TGTGCCAGCAGCTTAGGTTCTAGCGCAGAGACCCAGTACTTC | CASSLGSSAETQYF
- | TRBJ1-4 | 15 | - | TRBV18 | TGTGCCAGCTCACCACCAGGGTTTGCTAATGAAAAACTGTTTTTT | CASSPPGFANEKLFF
- | TRBJ1-1 | 14 | once | TRBV5-1 | TGCGCCAGCAAGCGACAGGAGTTGAACACTGAAGCTTTCTTT | CASKRQELNTEAFF
TRBD1 | TRBJ2-1 | 16 | - | TRBV20-1 | TGCAGTGCCAAAAGGACAGGGGGCAGGGGCTACAATGAGCAGTTCTTC | CSAKRTGGRGYNEQFF
- | TRBJ1-2 | 15 | - | TRBV5-1 | TGCGCCAGCAATATAGGGTCGCGGTTGATCTATGGCTACACCTTC | CASNIGSRLIYGYTF
- | TRBJ1-2 | 13 | few | TRBV5-5 | TGTGCCAGCAGCCAAAACGACGGGCTGGGCTACACCTTC | CASSQNDGLGYTF
- | TRBJ2-5 | 16 | - | TRBV5-1 | TGCGCCAGCAGCTTGTGGTCGGGGGCCAGCCAAGAGACCCAGTACTTC | CASSLWSGASQETQYF
- | TRBJ2-3 | 16 | - | TRBV4-1 | TGCGCCAGCAGCCAAGAAGGTCTCAGTAGCACAGATACGCAGTATTTT | CASSQEGLSSTDTQYF
- | TRBJ1-6 | 17 | many | TRBV4-3 | TGCGCCAGCAGCCAAGTAAAGGTGTTGGGAACTCGATCACCCCTCCACTTT | CASSQVKVLGTRSPLHF
- | TRBJ2-7 | 15 | - | TRBV6-5 | TGTGCCAGCAGTTACGCGGGACAGTCCTCCTACGAGCAGTACTTC | CASSYAGQSSYEQYF
TRBD1 | TRBJ1-2 | 15 | - | TRBV5-6 | TGTGCCAGCAGCCTCCGACAGGGAGGATTCTATGGCTACACCTTC | CASSLRQGGFYGYTF
- | TRBJ1-2 | 15 | - | TRBV6-6 | TGTGCCAGCAGTTACTCGTCCAAGGGAGCGTATGGCTACACCTTC | CASSYSSKGAYGYTF
- | TRBJ1-2 | 12 | few | TRBV3-1 | TGTGCCAGCAGCCAAGATGTCCTTGGCTTGGCCTTC | CASSQDVLGLAF
TRBD1 | TRBJ1-2 | 14 | - | TRBV29-1 | TGCAGCATTGGAACCGGGACAGGGGCTTATGGCTACACCTTC | CSIGTGTGAYGYTF
TRBD1 | TRBJ2-4 | 17 | - | TRBV4-3 | TGCGCCAGCAGCCAAGATGGGACAGGGGGACGGAAAAACATTCAGTACTTC | CASSQDGTGGRKNIQYF
TRBD1 | TRBJ1-6 | 16 | - | TRBV9 | TGTGCCAGCAGCGTAGGACAGGGGGCGTATAATTCACCCCTCCACTTT | CASSVGQGAYNSPLHF
- | TRBJ1-2 | 13 | - | TRBV3-1 | TGTGCCAGCAGCTACCGGGTGGACTATGGCTACACCTTC | CASSYRVDYGYTF
- | TRBJ2-5 | 15 | few | TRBV20-1 | TGCAGTGCTAGGAATGCAAGGGGGGGTATTGAGACCCAGTACTTC | CSARNARGGIETQYF
- | TRBJ1-1 | 13 | - | TRBV5-1 | TGCGCCAGCAGCTTATCCGGGAATGAGGAAGCTTTCTTT | CASSLSGNEEAFF
- | TRBJ1-4 | 14 | - | TRBV5-1 | TGCGCCAGCAGCTTGGCCACAGGGAGTGAAAAACTGTTTTTT | CASSLATGSEKLFF
TRBD1 | TRBJ1-1 | 15 | - | TRBV27 | TGTGCCAGCAGTTTATGGGGGACAGGGGGAACTGAAGCTTTCTTT | CASSLWGTGGTEAFF
- | TRBJ1-5 | 13 | - | TRBV6-5 | TGTGCCAGCAGATTCCACGGCAATCAGCCCCAGCATTTT | CASRFHGNQPQHF
- | TRBJ2-5 | 17 | few | TRBV3-1 | TGTGCCAGCAGCCAAAAATCCCCAGGGACCCCTCAAGAGACCCAGTACTTC | CASSQKSPGTPQETQYF
TRBD2 | TRBJ2-6 | 15 | - | TRBV5-6 | TGTGCCAGCAGCTCCCGGGACTACGTGCGATGGGTCCTGACTTTC | CASSSRDYVRWVLTF
- | TRBJ2-2 | 15 | - | TRBV15 | TGTGCCACCAGCAGAGGGGGAGAGGGGACCGGGGAGCTGTTTTTT | CATSRGGEGTGELFF
TRBD2 | TRBJ2-7 | 15 | - | TRBV28 | TGTGCCAGCAGACCCCTGGGGGAGGGTAACTACGAGCAGTACTTC | CASRPLGEGNYEQYF
- | TRBJ2-5 | 15 | - | TRBV4-2 | TGTGCCAGCAGCCAAGTGTGGGGTGCCTTAGAGACCCAGTACTTC | CASSQVWGALETQYF
- | TRBJ2-7 | 13 | few | TRBV20-1 | TGCAGTGCTACTGACACGAAGTTCTACGAGCAGTACTTC | CSATDTKFYEQYF
- | TRBJ1-3 | 14 | few | TRBV6-5 | TGTGCCAGCAGCATCTTCGGGGGGGGAAACACCATATATTTT | CASSIFGGGNTIYF
TRBD1 | TRBJ2-2 | 16 | few | TRBV7-2 | TGTGCCAGCAGCTTAGCGGCCGGGACAGGCACCGGGGAGCTGTTTTTT | CASSLAAGTGTGELFF
TRBD1 | TRBJ2-1 | 15 | - | TRBV5-1 | TGCGCCAGCAGCTTGAACAGGGGGGAAACGAATGAGCAGTTCTTC | CASSLNRGETNEQFF
- | TRBJ2-5 | 14 | - | TRBV11-2 | TGTGCCAGCAGCTTAGGATCGGAGGGAGAGACCCAGTACTTC | CASSLGSEGETQYF
- | TRBJ2-1 | 16 | few | TRBV4-3 | TGCGCCAGCAGCCTTCAGGGCCCGACATCCAACAATGAGCAGTTCTTC | CASSLQGPTSNNEQFF
- | TRBJ2-3 | 12 | - | TRBV7-8 | TGTGCCAGCAGCCCCCAGGGGATGGGACAGTATTTT | CASSPQGMGQYF
- | TRBJ1-4 | 13 | - | TRBV20-1 | TGCAGTGCTAGAGGGCGGGGGGCTGAAAAACTGTTTTTT | CSARGRGAEKLFF
TRBD2 | TRBJ2-3 | 15 | few | TRBV20-1 | TGCAGTGTTAGCGGGGGGGCTTGGGGCACAGATACGCAGTATTTT | CSVSGGAWGTDTQYF
- | TRBJ2-2 | 15 | - | TRBV4-3 | TGCGCCAGCAGCAGCACTGGGACGAACACCGGGGAGCTGTTTTTT | CASSSTGTNTGELFF
TRBD2 | TRBJ2-5 | 14 | few | TRBV3-1 | TGTGCCAGCCAGGTGGGAGCGGGGGGTGGGACCCAGTACTTC | CASQVGAGGGTQYF